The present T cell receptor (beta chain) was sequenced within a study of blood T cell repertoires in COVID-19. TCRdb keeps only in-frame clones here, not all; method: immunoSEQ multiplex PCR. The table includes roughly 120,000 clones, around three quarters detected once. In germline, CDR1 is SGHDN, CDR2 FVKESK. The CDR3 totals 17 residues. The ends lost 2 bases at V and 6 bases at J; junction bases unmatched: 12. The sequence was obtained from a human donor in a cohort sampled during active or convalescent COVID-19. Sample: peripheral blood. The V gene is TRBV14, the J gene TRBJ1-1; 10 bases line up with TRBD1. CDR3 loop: CASSQSGQGVRRAEAFF. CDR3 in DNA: TGTGCCAGCAGCCAATCCGGACAGGGGGTGAGGAGAGCTGAAGCTTTCTTT.